This TCR beta chain originates from a study of T cells after yellow fever vaccination. Study-wide background: Each low-cell-number fraction was prepared by means of SMART-Seq v4 Ultra Low Input.

TCRdb itself ran the 5' RACE reads through MiXCR, one entry per CDR3 protein. The table lists about 310,000 distinct CDR3 sequences, around 3.9% of them singletons. The CDR3 loop spans 13 amino acids. The ends were cut back, 0 bases at V and 3 bases at J, with 6 bases in the middle. Germline assignment: CDR1 ENHRY and CDR2 SYGVKD. In this sample, this clonotype turned up many times. The antigen is undetermined. Study-wide results and caveats: Most primary-vaccination clones recurred post-booster (roughly 96% CD4, around 88% CD8).

The receptor comes from a man in his late teens or twenties who received the YFV17D yellow fever vaccine. The chain combines TRBV10-3 with TRBJ2-7; no clear D gene. The material was PBMCs, obtained on the day of the yellow fever booster vaccination. The CDR3 region has the DNA TGTGCCATCAGTGAGTCCACCCACTACGAGCAGTACGTC. Translating gives CAISESTHYEQYV.